What follows is one TCR beta chain and its context. Splitting of each subset's genomic DNA was done evenly across several immunoSEQ plates. The method was immunoSEQ multiplex PCR; TCRdb's version includes in-frame clones alone and lacks a portion of them. The data show over 700,000 clones, 72% seen once. The sample originates from a study of shared clonotypes between healthy human individuals. V lost 1 base and J lost 0, with 7 bases in between. Germline CDR1 is LNHDA and CDR2 is SQIVND (reference sequence). The CDR3 covers 15 residues. The V and J genes are TRBV19 and TRBJ2-1; D is unresolved. The material sequenced was memory CD4+ T cells sorted from blood. Specified subset: CD45RA-negative fraction. The sequence derives from a woman aged 25 to 45 in good health. The CDR3 protein is CASSIAVLSYNEQFF. CDR3 DNA sequence: TGTGCCAGTAGTATAGCGGTTCTCTCCTACAATGAGCAGTTCTTC.